The 21 T cell receptor beta chains reported below all come from one sample, sequenced in a study of quantifying T cell responses using KT2 cells. As for the study in general: RNA was reverse transcribed with TCR alpha and beta constant-region primers.

A single-stranded UMI oligo with SP2 sequence was ligated to cDNA 3' ends. First-round PCR used three to four cycles and beta primers RC1.1 and RC1.2 covering TRBC1 and TRBC2. One entry per CDR3 protein results from TCRdb running MiXCR on the UMI-ligation and nested PCR reads. The table lists 39,000 or so distinct CDR3 sequences, over 15% of them singletons. Sequencing used PBMCs spiked with cells of the T cell clone KT2. These receptors all stem from a human donor.

DNA for the CDR3: TGTGCCAGCATTTGGACAGGGGGCACCGGGGAGCTGTTTTTT. As protein: CASIWTGGTGELFF. The V call is TRBV12-3 or TRBV12-4, the J call TRBJ2-2; TRBD1 matches at 10 bases. This CDR3 region has 14 residues. The junction had 3 bases not matched to a gene; V was cut back by 7 bases and J by 4 bases.

This clonotype was seen only a few times. V gene TRBV7-3 combines with J gene TRBJ2-7; weak D call: TRBD2 (6 bases). The CDR3 is 14 residues long. Deletions cut 0 bases from V and 0 bases from J, with 6 bases between. CDR1 and CDR2 (germline): SGHTA, FQGTGA. Here the CDR3 reads CASSLTSGSYEQYF. As DNA, the CDR3 is TGTGCCAGCAGCTTAACTAGCGGCTCCTACGAGCAGTACTTC.

This clonotype occurred a few times. This chain uses TRBV5-6 with TRBJ1-4; D remains ambiguous. V gave up 0 bases and J gave up 5 bases, with 14 bases separating them. Germline CDR1 SGHDT, CDR2 YYEEEE. The CDR3 loop spans 16 amino acids. CDR3 sequence: CASSLGLAAGNEKLFF. In DNA, the CDR3 is TGTGCCAGCAGCTTGGGTTTGGCGGCCGGAAATGAAAAACTGTTTTTT.

This clonotype was recorded many times. The J gene is TRBJ2-2, the V gene TRBV5-1; 7 nucleotides line up with TRBD2. The germline V gene has CDR1 SGHRS and CDR2 YFSETQ. Losses at the gene ends were 4 bases for V and 6 bases for J; bases not matched to a gene: 9. This CDR3 region has 15 residues. The CDR3 here is CASSPWEGLAGELFF. In DNA form, the CDR3 reads TGCGCCAGCAGCCCCTGGGAGGGGTTAGCCGGGGAGCTGTTTTTT. Full variable domain (rest looked up from reference TRBV5-1 and TRBJ2-2): KAGVTQTPRYLIKTRGQQVTLSCSPISGHRSVSWYQQTPGQGLQFLFEYFSETQRNKGNFPGRFSGRQFSNSRSEMNVSTLELGDSALYLCASSPWEGLAGELFFGEGSRLTVL.

This clonotype was counted only a few times. The rearrangement uses TRBV27 and TRBJ2-5; no definite D call. The CDR3 spans 15 residues. Trimming removed 2 bases at V and 2 bases at J, with 12 bases between. CDR1 is MNHEY, CDR2 SMNVEV, per germline (reference sequence). The CDR3: CASSLNTARQETQYF. CDR3 nucleotide sequence: TGTGCCAGCAGTTTAAATACGGCCAGACAAGAGACCCAGTACTTC.

V usage is TRBV7-2 and J usage is TRBJ2-3; D possibly corresponds to TRBD2 (7 bases). Looked up from germline, CDR1 is SGHTA and CDR2 is FQGNSA. V lost 1 base and J lost 6, with 14 bases in between. The CDR3 contains 15 residues. The CDR3 loop reads CASSLVGGGADTQYF. As DNA, the CDR3 is TGTGCCAGCAGCTTAGTGGGGGGGGGGGCCGATACGCAGTATTTT.

The chain joins TRBV20-1 to TRBJ2-5; the D gene is possibly TRBD1 (6 bases). Trimming left V 6 bases short and J 4 bases short, with 9 bases between. This CDR3 region has 11 residues. Germline V gene data show CDR1 as DFQATT and CDR2 as SNEGSKA (reference sequence). CDR3 coding DNA: TGCAGTGCAAAGGGGGTAGAGACCCAGTACTTC. Amino acid sequence: CSAKGVETQYF.

This clonotype came up a few times. CDR3 bases: TGTGCCAGCAGCAGGGACCCCGGGGCTGAAGCTTTCTTT. This translates into CASSRDPGAEAFF. V usage is TRBV7-9 and J usage is TRBJ1-1; tentative D call: TRBD1 (5 bases). Deletions cut 5 bases from V and 6 bases from J, with 13 bases between. The CDR3 is 13 residues long. Germline values: CDR1 SEHNR, CDR2 FQNEAQ (reference sequence).

This clonotype was seen only a few times. This chain joins TRBV4-1 and TRBJ2-3; D ambiguous. Trimming pared 10 bases from V and 1 base from J, leaving 15 bases between. The germline gives CDR1 MGHRA, CDR2 YSYEKL. The CDR3 totals 14 residues. The CDR3 sequence: CATTLGAGTDTQYF. DNA for the CDR3: TGCGCCACCACCCTCGGTGCTGGCACAGATACGCAGTATTTT.

This clonotype was found a few times. The V and J genes are TRBV5-6 and TRBJ1-1, with TRBD1 as a possible D gene (6 bases). Germline V lookup: CDR1 SGHDT, CDR2 YYEEEE. CDR3 length: 13 residues. Trimming stripped 4 bases from V and 1 base from J, with 8 bases between. The CDR3 spells CASSPGQNTEAFF. In DNA, the CDR3 is TGTGCCAGCAGCCCGGGACAGAACACTGAAGCTTTCTTT.

V gene TRBV7-2 combines with J gene TRBJ2-7; tentative D call: TRBD1 (5 bases). The CDR3 is 13 residues long. Germline V gene sequence: CDR1 SGHTA, CDR2 FQGNSA. Trimming stripped 5 bases from V and 6 bases from J, with 14 bases between. The CDR3 DNA sequence: TGTGCCAGCAGCCCACGTCGGCAGGGCGAGCAGTACTTC. This sequence encodes CASSPRRQGEQYF.

The rearrangement links TRBV4-1 to TRBJ2-1; possible D gene TRBD1, 5 bases. The V gene lost 2 bases and the J gene lost 1 base, with 12 bases spanning the gap. The CDR3 consists of 16 residues. CDR1 is MGHRA and CDR2 is YSYEKL in the germline V gene. CDR3 coding DNA: TGCGCCAGCAGCCAACAGGGTTTCGGATCCTACAATGAGCAGTTCTTC. Its protein product is CASSQQGFGSYNEQFF.

The CDR3 sequence: CATSRGAGGTQYF. The CDR3 nucleotides read TGTGCCACCAGCCGTGGTGCAGGCGGGACCCAGTACTTC. This sequence joins TRBV15 and TRBJ2-5; D gene uncertain. V was clipped by 5 bases and J by 7 bases, with 14 bases between them. This CDR3 has 13 amino acids. CDR1 is LNHNV, CDR2 YYDKDF, per germline (reference sequence).

This clonotype occurred a few times. The V call is TRBV5-1, the J call TRBJ2-5; TRBD1 matches 7 bases. Germline values: CDR1 SGHRS, CDR2 YFSETQ. The ends lost 2 bases at V and 4 bases at J; junction bases unmatched: 14. The CDR3 extends over 17 amino acids. The CDR3 sequence: CASSFGQARITLETQYF. CDR3 DNA sequence: TGCGCCAGCAGCTTCGGACAGGCACGAATAACCCTAGAGACCCAGTACTTC.

This clonotype was observed many times. The chain carries TRBV7-9 and TRBJ2-2, with a possible D match to TRBD2 (5 bases). This CDR3 has 17 amino acids. Germline values: CDR1 SEHNR, CDR2 FQNEAQ (reference sequence). The V end lost 1 base, the J end lost 0 bases, and 12 bases lay between the germline ends. The CDR3 is CASSLGATEANTGELFF. CDR3 sequence (DNA): TGTGCCAGCAGCTTAGGGGCCACGGAGGCGAACACCGGGGAGCTGTTTTTT.

J is TRBJ2-1 and V is TRBV3-1, with 7 bases lining up with TRBD1. With V trimmed by 0 bases and J by 9 bases, 5 bases remained unmatched. The CDR3 runs 14 residues. CDR1 and CDR2 from the germline V gene are LGHDT and YNNKEL (reference sequence). The CDR3 reads CASSQDPTGVEQFF. CDR3 coding DNA: TGTGCCAGCAGCCAAGACCCTACAGGGGTTGAGCAGTTCTTC.

This clonotype was seen only a few times. The chain is built from TRBV11-2 and TRBJ2-1; 12 nucleotides align to TRBD2. The CDR3 runs 19 residues. CDR1 and CDR2 from the germline V gene are SGHAT and FQNNGV. The V segment lost 5 bases and the J segment 8 bases; nucleotides outside the gene matches: 19. In DNA, the CDR3 is TGTGCCAGCAGCCCGAGGGCTAGCGGGAGGGCCTTTGGTTTCGATGAGCAGTTCTTC. It specifies CASSPRASGRAFGFDEQFF.

Concerning this clonotype itself: Relative to the germline gene, one junction end is altered; a read error may explain this. V is TRBV18 and J is TRBJ2-3, with 8 nucleotides matching TRBD2. CDR1 KGHSH and CDR2 LQKENI come from the germline V gene. CDR3 length equals 14 residues. As DNA, the CDR3 is TGTGCCAGCTCACCTAGCGGGGAGCACAGATACGCAGTATTT. Protein: CASSPSGEHRYAVF. The full variable domain, rest sourced from reference TRBV18 and TRBJ2-3, is NAGVMQNPRHLVRRRGQEARLRCSPMKGHSHVYWYRQLPEEGLKFMVYLQKENIIDESGMPKERFSAEFPKEGPSILRIQQVVRGDSAAYFCASSPSGEHRYAVFGPGTRLTVL.

The rearrangement joins TRBV2 to TRBJ1-1; D might be TRBD1 (6 bases). The V gene lost 3 bases and the J gene lost 3 bases, with 14 bases spanning the gap. CDR1 and CDR2 (germline): SNHLY, FYNNEI. CDR3 length equals 15 residues. Written as DNA, the CDR3 is TGTGCCAGCAGTGAGAGGGGGGCAAGGGACACTGAAGCTTTCTTT. Its translation is CASSERGARDTEAFF.

The V and J genes are TRBV6-2 or TRBV6-3 and TRBJ2-5; D remains ambiguous. V lost 2 bases to trimming and J lost 0 bases, with 7 bases between them. CDR3 length: 14 residues. Germline lookup yields CDR1 MNHEY and CDR2 SVGEGT. CDR3: CASSYQEYQETQYF. The CDR3 DNA reads TGTGCCAGCAGTTACCAGGAGTACCAAGAGACCCAGTACTTC.

The J gene is TRBJ2-7, the V gene TRBV28; 11 bases match TRBD2. The CDR3 runs to 16 residues. Germline V gene lookup returns CDR1 MDHEN and CDR2 SYDVKM. Germline trimming cut 10 bases from V and 5 bases from J; bases unmatched to any gene: 16. CDR3 DNA: TGTGCCACCCAATTGCCCCGGGGACTAGCGGTACACGAGCAGTACTTC. Its translation: CATQLPRGLAVHEQYF. Supplemented by reference TRBV28 and TRBJ2-7, the full variable domain reads DVKVTQSSRYLVKRTGEKVFLECVQDMDHENMFWYRQDPGLGLRLIYFSYDVKMKEKGDIPEGYSVSREKKERFSLILESASTNQTSMYLCATQLPRGLAVHEQYFGPGTRLTVT.